This T cell receptor (beta chain) was identified during a study of Ad26.COV2.S vaccination and SARS-CoV-2 variants. The CDR3 sequence is 16 residues long. The V gene lost 1 base and the J gene lost 0 bases, with 10 bases spanning the gap. CDR1 MGHRA and CDR2 YSYEKL come from the germline V gene. Worth noting for this clone: The sample holds other DNA sequences that translate to the same CDR3.

Measured with immunoSEQ multiplex PCR; TCRdb has only the in-frame clones, and not every one. Altogether about 350,000 clones are present, 92% being singletons, with the ten largest covering 3% to 4%. This chain uses TRBV4-1 with TRBJ1-5; possible D gene TRBD1, 5 bases. The sample was peripheral blood, taken after recovery from COVID-19. This receptor was identified in a human donor who had recovered from COVID-19. Here the CDR3 reads CASSQVGTVSNQPQHF. DNA of the CDR3: TGCGCCAGCAGCCAAGTCGGGACGGTTAGCAATCAGCCCCAGCATTTT.